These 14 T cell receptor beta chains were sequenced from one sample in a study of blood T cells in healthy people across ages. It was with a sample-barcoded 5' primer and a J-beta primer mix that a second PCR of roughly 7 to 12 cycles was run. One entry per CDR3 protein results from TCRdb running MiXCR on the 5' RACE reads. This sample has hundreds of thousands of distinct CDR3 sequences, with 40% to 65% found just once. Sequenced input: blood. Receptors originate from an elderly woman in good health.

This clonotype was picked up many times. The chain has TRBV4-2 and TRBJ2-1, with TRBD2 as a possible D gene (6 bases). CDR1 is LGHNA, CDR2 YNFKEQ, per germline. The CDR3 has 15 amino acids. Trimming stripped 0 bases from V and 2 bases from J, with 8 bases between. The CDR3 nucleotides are TGTGCCAGCAGCCAAGACGGGGGAACCTACAATGAGCAGTTCTTC. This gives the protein CASSQDGGTYNEQFF.

CDR3 region: CASSQALAATYEQYF. CDR3 DNA sequence: TGCGCCAGCAGCCAAGCCCTAGCCGCGACCTACGAGCAGTACTTC. The J gene is TRBJ2-7, the V gene TRBV4-1, with D perhaps matching TRBD2 (5 bases). The V and J ends lost 1 base and 2 bases respectively, with 12 bases between them. There are 15 residues in the CDR3. Germline V gives CDR1 MGHRA, CDR2 YSYEKL.

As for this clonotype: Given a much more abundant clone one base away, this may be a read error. The DNA for the CDR3 is TGTGCCAGCAGCCTAACTAGCGGGGGTTTCCAAGAGACCCAGTACTTC. The encoded protein is CASSLTSGGFQETQYF. The rearrangement links TRBV5-6 to TRBJ2-5; 11 bases map to TRBD2. In germline, CDR1 is SGHDT, CDR2 YYEEEE. The J segment lost 1 base and the V segment lost 4 bases, leaving 6 bases of the junction unmatched. This CDR3 has 16 residues.

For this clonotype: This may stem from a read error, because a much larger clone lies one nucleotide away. The CDR3: CASSQVSGRAYNEQYF. For the CDR3, the DNA is TGCGCCAGCAGCCAAGTTAGCGGGAGAGCCTACAATGAGCAGTACTTC. The gene calls are TRBV4-1 and TRBJ2-7; 9 nucleotides line up with TRBD2. This CDR3 is 16 amino acids long. The junction had 11 bases not matched to a gene; V was cut back by 1 base and J by 7 bases. Germline lookup yields CDR1 MGHRA and CDR2 YSYEKL.

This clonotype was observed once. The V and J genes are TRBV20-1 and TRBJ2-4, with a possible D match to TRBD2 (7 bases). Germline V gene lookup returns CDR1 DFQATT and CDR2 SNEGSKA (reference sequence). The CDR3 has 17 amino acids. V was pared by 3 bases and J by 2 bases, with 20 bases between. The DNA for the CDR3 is TGCAGTGCTAGCTGGGGGGGGCCGGCGATCACCAAAAACATTCAGTACTTC. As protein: CSASWGGPAITKNIQYF.

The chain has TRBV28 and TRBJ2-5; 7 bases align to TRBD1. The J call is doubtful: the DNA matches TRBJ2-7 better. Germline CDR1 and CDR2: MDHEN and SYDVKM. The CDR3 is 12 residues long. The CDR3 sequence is CASRTGIYEQYF. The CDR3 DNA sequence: TGTGCCAGCAGGACAGGGATATACGAGCAGTACTTC.

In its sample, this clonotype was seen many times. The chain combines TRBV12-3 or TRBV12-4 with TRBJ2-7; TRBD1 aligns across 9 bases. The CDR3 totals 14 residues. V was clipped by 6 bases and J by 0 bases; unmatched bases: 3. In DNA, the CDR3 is TGTGCCAGCAGACAGGGACAGGGCTCCTACGAGCAGTACTTC. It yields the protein CASRQGQGSYEQYF.

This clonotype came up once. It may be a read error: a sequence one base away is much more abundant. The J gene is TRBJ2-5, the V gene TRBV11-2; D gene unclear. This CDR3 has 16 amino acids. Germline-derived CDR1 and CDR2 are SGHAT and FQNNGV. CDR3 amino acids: CAGSLEVPGPRETQYF. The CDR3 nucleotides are TGTGCCGGCAGCTTAGAGGTCCCAGGTCCTCGAGAGACCCAGTACTTC. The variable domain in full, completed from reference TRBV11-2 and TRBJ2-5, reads EAGVAQSPRYKIIEKRQSVAFWCNPISGHATLYWYQQILGQGPKLLIQFQNNGVVDDSQLPKDRFSAERLKGVDSTLKIQPAKLEDSAVYLCAGSLEVPGPRETQYFGPGTRLLVL.

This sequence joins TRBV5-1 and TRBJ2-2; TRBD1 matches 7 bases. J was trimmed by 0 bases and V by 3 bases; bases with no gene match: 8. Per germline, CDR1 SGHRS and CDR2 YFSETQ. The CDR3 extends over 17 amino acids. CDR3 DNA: TGCGCCAGCAGCTCAATGGGGCAGGGGGCGAACACCGGGGAGCTGTTTTTT. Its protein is CASSSMGQGANTGELFF.

CDR3 residues: CASSEGTGGFHYGYTF. DNA for the CDR3: TGTGCCAGCAGTGAAGGGACAGGGGGCTTTCACTATGGCTACACCTTC. The gene calls are TRBV25-1 and TRBJ1-2; 12 bases agree with TRBD1. V shed 2 bases and J 3 bases; nucleotides not matched to a gene: 4. Germline CDR1 MGHDK, CDR2 SYGVNS. The CDR3 consists of 16 residues.

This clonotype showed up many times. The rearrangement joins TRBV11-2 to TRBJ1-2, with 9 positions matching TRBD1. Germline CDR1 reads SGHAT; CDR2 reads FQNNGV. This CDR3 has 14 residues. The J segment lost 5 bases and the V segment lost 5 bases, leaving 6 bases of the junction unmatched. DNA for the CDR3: TGTGCCAGCAGCCCGGACAGGGGTCGGTATGGCTACACCTTC. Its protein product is CASSPDRGRYGYTF.

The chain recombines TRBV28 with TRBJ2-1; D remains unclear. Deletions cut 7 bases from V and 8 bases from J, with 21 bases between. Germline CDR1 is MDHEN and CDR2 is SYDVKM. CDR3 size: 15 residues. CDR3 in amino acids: CASTLQRGGVHEQFF. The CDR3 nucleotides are TGTGCCAGCACTCTGCAACGTGGTGGGGTGCATGAGCAGTTCTTC.

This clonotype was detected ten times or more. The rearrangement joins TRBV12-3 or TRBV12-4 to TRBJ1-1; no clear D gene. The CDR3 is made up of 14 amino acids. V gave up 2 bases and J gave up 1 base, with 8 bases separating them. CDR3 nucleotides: TGTGCCAGCAGTTTAATAGCAGGGAACACTGAAGCTTTCTTT. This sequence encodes CASSLIAGNTEAFF.

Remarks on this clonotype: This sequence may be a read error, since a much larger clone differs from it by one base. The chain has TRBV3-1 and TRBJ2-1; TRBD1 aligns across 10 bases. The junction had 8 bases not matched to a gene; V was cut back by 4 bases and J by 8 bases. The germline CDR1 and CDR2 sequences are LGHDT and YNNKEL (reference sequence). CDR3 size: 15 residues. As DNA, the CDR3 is TGTGCCAGCAGCCTCAGACAGGGGGCCACGGATGAGCAGTTCTTC. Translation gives CASSLRQGATDEQFF.